This T cell receptor (beta chain) is from a study of blood T cell repertoires in COVID-19. At the level of the study: The samples span acute and convalescent COVID-19 from the United States, Italy and Spain.

The table came from immunoSEQ multiplex PCR; TCRdb's copy has only in-frame clones and leaves some out. The sample includes fewer than 200,000 clones, roughly 88% of them seen just once. CDR1 SGHRS and CDR2 YFSETQ come from the germline V gene. V lost 4 bases, J lost 5 bases, and 3 bases stayed unmatched. The CDR3 runs to 15 residues. The chain uses TRBV5-1 and TRBJ1-6; 10 bases fit TRBD1. Material for sequencing was peripheral blood. The receptor comes from a man in his fifties or sixties who had recovered from COVID-19. The CDR3 sequence: CASSAGQGDNSPLHF. The CDR3 DNA is TGCGCCAGCAGCGCAGGACAGGGGGATAATTCACCCCTCCACTTT.